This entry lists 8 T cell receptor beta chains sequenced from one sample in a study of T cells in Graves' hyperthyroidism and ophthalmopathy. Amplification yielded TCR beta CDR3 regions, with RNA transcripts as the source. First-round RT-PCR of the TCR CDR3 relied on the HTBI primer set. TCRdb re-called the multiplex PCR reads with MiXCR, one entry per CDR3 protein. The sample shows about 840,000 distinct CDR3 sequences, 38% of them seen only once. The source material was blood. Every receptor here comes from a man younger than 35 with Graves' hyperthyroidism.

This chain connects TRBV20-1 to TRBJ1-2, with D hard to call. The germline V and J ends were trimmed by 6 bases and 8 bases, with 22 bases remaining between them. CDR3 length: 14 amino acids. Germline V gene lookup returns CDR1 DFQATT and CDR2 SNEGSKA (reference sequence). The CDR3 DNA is TGCAGTGCCCAGTGGAGGGCACAGTCCTGGGGCTACACCTTC. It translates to CSAQWRAQSWGYTF.

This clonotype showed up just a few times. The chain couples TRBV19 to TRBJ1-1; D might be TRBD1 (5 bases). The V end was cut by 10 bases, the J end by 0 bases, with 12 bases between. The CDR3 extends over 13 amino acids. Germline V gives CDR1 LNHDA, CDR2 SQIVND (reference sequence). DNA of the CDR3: TGTGCCATTAGGGAGGGGTTGAACACTGAAGCTTTCTTT. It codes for CAIREGLNTEAFF.

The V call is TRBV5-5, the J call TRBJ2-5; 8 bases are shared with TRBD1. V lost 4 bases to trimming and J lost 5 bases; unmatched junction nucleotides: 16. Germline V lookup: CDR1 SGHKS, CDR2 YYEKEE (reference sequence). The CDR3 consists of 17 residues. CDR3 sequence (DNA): TGTGCCAGCAGCCCCATCCTGCGGGACAGGACCGGGGAGACCCAGTACTTC. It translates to CASSPILRDRTGETQYF. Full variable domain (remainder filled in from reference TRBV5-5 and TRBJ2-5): DAGVTQSPTHLIKTRGQQVTLRCSPISGHKSVSWYQQVLGQGPQFIFQYYEKEERGRGNFPDRFSARQFPNYSSELNVNALLLGDSALYLCASSPILRDRTGETQYFGPGTRLLVL.

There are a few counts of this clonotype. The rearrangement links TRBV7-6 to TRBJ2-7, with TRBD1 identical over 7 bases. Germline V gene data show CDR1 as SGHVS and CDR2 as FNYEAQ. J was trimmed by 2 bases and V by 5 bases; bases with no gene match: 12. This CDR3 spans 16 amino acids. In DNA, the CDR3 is TGTGCCAGCAGCCCCCGACAGGGTAAAGAAGCCTACGAGCAGTACTTC. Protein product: CASSPRQGKEAYEQYF.

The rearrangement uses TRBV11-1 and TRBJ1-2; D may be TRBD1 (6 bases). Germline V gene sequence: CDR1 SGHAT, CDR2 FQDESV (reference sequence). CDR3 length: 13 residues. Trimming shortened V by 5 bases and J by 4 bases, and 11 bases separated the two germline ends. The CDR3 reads CASSPRGVYGYTF. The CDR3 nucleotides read TGTGCCAGCAGCCCTAGGGGGGTCTATGGCTACACCTTC.

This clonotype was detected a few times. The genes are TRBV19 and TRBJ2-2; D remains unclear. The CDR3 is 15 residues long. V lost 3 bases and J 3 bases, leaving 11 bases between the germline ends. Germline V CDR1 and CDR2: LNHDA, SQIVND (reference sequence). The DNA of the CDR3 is TGTGCCAGTAGTATGGACCGAGGAGACACCGGGGAGCTGTTTTTT. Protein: CASSMDRGDTGELFF.

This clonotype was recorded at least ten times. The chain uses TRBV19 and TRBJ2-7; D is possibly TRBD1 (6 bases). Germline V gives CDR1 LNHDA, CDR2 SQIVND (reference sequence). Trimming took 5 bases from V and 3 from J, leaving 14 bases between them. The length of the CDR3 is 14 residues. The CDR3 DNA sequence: TGTGCCAGTAGTGAACCGGGACAACTCTACGAGCAGTACTTC. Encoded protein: CASSEPGQLYEQYF. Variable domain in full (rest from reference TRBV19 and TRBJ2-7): DGGITQSPKYLFRKEGQNVTLSCEQNLNHDAMYWYRQDPGQGLRLIYYSQIVNDFQKGDIAEGYSVSREKKESFPLTVTSAQKNPTAFYLCASSEPGQLYEQYFGPGTRLTVT.

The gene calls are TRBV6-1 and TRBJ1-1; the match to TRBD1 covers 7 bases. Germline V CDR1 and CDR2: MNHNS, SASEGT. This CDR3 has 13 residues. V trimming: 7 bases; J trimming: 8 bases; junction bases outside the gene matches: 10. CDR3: CASTIPQTGEAFF. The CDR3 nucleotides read TGTGCCAGCACAATTCCGCAGACAGGGGAAGCTTTCTTT.